Listed below are T cell receptor beta chains from one sample, sequenced in a study of OX40 agonist ivuxolimab in advanced cancers. Here immunoSEQ multiplex PCR was the method, and the copy in TCRdb shows in-frame clones only, minus some. The sample yields under 20,000 clones, 80% to 85% seen once. Sample: CD4+ or CD8+ T cells sorted from blood, taken in a trial of the OX40 agonist ivuxolimab. The receptor source for this set is an adult with an advanced solid tumor such as melanoma, head and neck, liver or kidney cancer. The CDR3 runs from the conserved cysteine through the conserved F or W. The D gene is left open where the match is weak. Clone size is shown for a subset of rows, as once, few, many or a class of expanded clone.

d_call j_call clone_size v_call cdr3_aa cdr3_nt
NA TRBJ2-3 NA TRBV30 CAWSVQGTDTQYF TGTGCCTGGAGTGTACAAGGCACAGATACGCAGTATTTT
NA TRBJ2-5 once TRBV7-9 CASSFPKTTQETQYF TGTGCCAGCAGCTTCCCTAAAACTACTCAAGAGACCCAGTACTTC
NA TRBJ2-7 few TRBV5-1 CASSPLTGNYEQYF TGCGCCAGCAGCCCCCTGACGGGGAACTACGAGCAGTACTTC
TRBD1 TRBJ1-5 NA TRBV4-3 CASSRSTGNQPQHF TGCGCCAGCAGCCGCTCGACAGGGAATCAGCCCCAGCATTTT
NA TRBJ1-4 NA TRBV19 CASNAPSRATSEKLFF TGTGCCAGTAATGCCCCGAGTCGGGCGACGAGTGAAAAACTGTTTTTT
TRBD2 TRBJ2-3 NA TRBV11-2 CASSPGIAGGSTDTQYF TGTGCCAGCAGCCCGGGCATAGCGGGAGGGTCCACAGATACGCAGTATTTT
TRBD1 TRBJ2-1 NA TRBV19 CASSQTGVGSYNEQFF TGTGCCAGTAGTCAAACAGGGGTGGGCTCCTACAATGAGCAGTTCTTC
TRBD2 TRBJ2-1 NA TRBV29-1 CSVGGTEVAYNEQFF TGCAGCGTGGGGGGGACGGAGGTTGCCTACAATGAGCAGTTCTTC
TRBD1 TRBJ2-5 NA TRBV11-1 CASSARQGAVGTQYF TGTGCCAGCAGCGCCCGACAGGGGGCGGTGGGGACCCAGTACTTC
NA TRBJ2-2 NA TRBV28 CATGQINTGELFF TGTGCCACAGGACAGATCAACACCGGGGAGCTGTTTTTT
TRBD2 TRBJ2-7 once TRBV6-1 CASTVGSSGRLEQYF TGTGCCAGCACCGTGGGCAGTAGCGGGAGATTAGAGCAGTACTTC
NA TRBJ2-2 few TRBV7-2 CASSSTPNTGELFF TGTGCCAGCAGCTCGACACCAAACACCGGGGAGCTGTTTTTT
NA TRBJ2-1 NA TRBV4-1 CASSQDRFNEQFF TGCGCCAGCAGCCAAGACAGGTTCAATGAGCAGTTCTTC
NA TRBJ1-2 NA TRBV21-1 CASIPGQGEIWVPPPKNNYGYTF TGTGCCAGCATTCCGGGACAGGGAGAGATTTGGGTCCCCCCCCCAAAGAACAACTATGGCTACACCTTC
NA TRBJ1-1 NA TRBV18 CASSPRGQSAEAFF TGTGCCAGCTCACCACGGGGGCAGAGCGCTGAAGCTTTCTTT
TRBD1 TRBJ2-3 NA TRBV6-1 CASRRRDRATDTQYF TGTGCCAGCAGGCGCCGGGACAGGGCCACAGATACGCAGTATTTT
TRBD1 TRBJ2-1 NA TRBV7-8 CASSLVSSGQFLDEQFF TGTGCCAGCAGCTTAGTTTCGTCGGGACAGTTTTTGGATGAGCAGTTCTTC
NA TRBJ2-7 few TRBV11-2 CASSLDPGPATEQYF TGTGCCAGCAGCTTAGACCCGGGTCCCGCGACCGAGCAGTACTTC
NA TRBJ2-3 NA TRBV9 CASSPSPSSTDTQYF TGTGCCAGCAGCCCCAGCCCCAGCAGCACAGATACGCAGTATTTT
NA TRBJ2-7 NA TRBV28 CASSPRTTAYEQYF TGTGCCAGCAGTCCGAGGACTACGGCCTACGAGCAGTACTTC
NA TRBJ2-3 NA TRBV7-9 CASSLMGQGTDTQYF TGTGCCAGCAGCTTAATGGGGCAGGGCACAGATACGCAGTATTTT
TRBD1 TRBJ1-1 NA TRBV16 CASSQGTVMNTEAFF TGTGCCAGCAGCCAAGGGACAGTCATGAACACTGAAGCTTTCTTT
TRBD2 TRBJ2-3 NA TRBV9 CASSVSGIGTDTQYF TGTGCCAGCAGCGTTAGCGGGATCGGTACAGATACGCAGTATTTT
NA TRBJ1-6 NA TRBV6-5 CASSYSGRANNSPLHF TGTGCCAGCAGTTACTCAGGGAGGGCTAATAATTCACCCCTCCACTTT
TRBD1 TRBJ2-3 once TRBV19 CASRQGGRSDTQYF TGTGCCAGTCGACAGGGGGGAAGATCAGATACGCAGTATTTT
NA TRBJ2-6 once TRBV4-1 CASSPRTAGGAGANVLTF TGCGCCAGCAGCCCGCGGACGGCTGGTGGGGCTGGGGCCAACGTCCTGACTTTC
TRBD1 TRBJ2-7 NA TRBV2 CASSAPGQGGYEQYF TGTGCCAGCAGCGCACCGGGACAGGGTGGTTACGAGCAGTACTTC
TRBD1 TRBJ2-3 NA TRBV6-5 CASRGQGARTDTQYF TGTGCCAGCAGAGGACAGGGGGCAAGGACAGATACGCAGTATTTT
TRBD1 TRBJ1-4 NA TRBV28 CASSFSGTGGYEKLFF TGTGCCAGCAGCTTCTCCGGGACAGGGGGATATGAAAAACTGTTTTTT
TRBD2 TRBJ2-2 NA TRBV7-9 CASSPGMVAGPNTGELFF TGTGCCAGCAGCCCAGGGATGGTAGCGGGGCCGAACACCGGGGAGCTGTTTTTT
TRBD1 TRBJ1-5 NA TRBV27 CASSLKHIRDRVSNQPQHF TGTGCCAGCAGTTTAAAGCACATCCGGGACAGGGTGAGCAATCAGCCCCAGCATTTT
TRBD1 TRBJ1-1 NA TRBV6-7 CASRKWDRGENTEAFF TGTGCCAGCAGGAAGTGGGACAGGGGCGAGAACACTGAAGCTTTCTTT
NA TRBJ2-3 NA TRBV6-5 CASSYGSPSTDTQYF TGTGCCAGCAGTTATGGTAGCCCTTCCACAGATACGCAGTATTTT
TRBD1 TRBJ2-3 NA TRBV29-1 CSVGTGIRVDTQYF TGCAGCGTAGGGACAGGGATCAGGGTAGATACGCAGTATTTT
TRBD2 TRBJ2-7 NA TRBV27 CASTTTSGRWGYEQYF TGTGCCAGCACCACGACTAGCGGGAGGTGGGGCTACGAGCAGTACTTC
TRBD1 TRBJ1-5 NA TRBV4-1 CASSPGTGGTQPQHF TGCGCCAGCAGTCCCGGGACAGGGGGCACTCAGCCCCAGCATTTT
NA TRBJ1-1 NA TRBV10-3 CAISESLVDEGTEAFF TGTGCCATCAGTGAGTCTTTAGTAGATGAGGGCACTGAAGCTTTCTTT
NA TRBJ1-1 NA TRBV7-3 CASRGRGDTEAFF TGTGCCAGCCGGGGGAGGGGCGACACTGAAGCTTTCTTT
TRBD1 TRBJ1-2 NA TRBV5-1 CASSLAVDRDAGYTF TGCGCCAGCAGCTTGGCCGTGGACAGGGATGCTGGCTACACCTTC
NA TRBJ2-3 NA TRBV11-3 CASSSARRMDTQYF TGTGCCAGCAGCTCTGCCCGGAGGATGGATACGCAGTATTTT
TRBD2 TRBJ2-1 few TRBV7-9 CASSQPGTRLVHEQFF TGTGCCAGCAGCCAGCCCGGGACTAGGTTAGTCCATGAGCAGTTCTTC
TRBD1 TRBJ2-2 NA TRBV7-2 CASSPPGQGFAGELFF TGTGCCAGCAGCCCTCCGGGACAGGGATTCGCCGGGGAGCTGTTTTTT
NA TRBJ1-1 NA TRBV9 CASSVSWDTNTEAFF TGTGCCAGCAGCGTATCATGGGACACGAACACTGAAGCTTTCTTT